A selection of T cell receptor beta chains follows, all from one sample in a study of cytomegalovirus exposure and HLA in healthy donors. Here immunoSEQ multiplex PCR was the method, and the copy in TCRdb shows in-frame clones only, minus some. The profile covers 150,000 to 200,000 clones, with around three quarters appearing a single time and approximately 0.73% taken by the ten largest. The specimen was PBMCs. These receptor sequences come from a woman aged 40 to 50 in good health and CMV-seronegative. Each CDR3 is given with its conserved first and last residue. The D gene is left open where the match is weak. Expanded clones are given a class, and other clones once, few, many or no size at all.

CDR3 protein: CASSSSGSRYEQYF
CDR3 DNA: TGTGCCAGCAGCTCCTCGGGTTCCCGTTACGAGCAGTACTTC
D gene: -
clone size: once
V gene: TRBV5-4
J gene: TRBJ2-7

CDR3 protein: CASSLLQGGEQYF
CDR3 DNA: TGTGCCAGCAGCTTACTACAGGGTGGCGAGCAGTACTTC
D gene: -
clone size: -
V gene: TRBV5-4
J gene: TRBJ2-7

CDR3 protein: CASSLGGQGPYEQYF
CDR3 DNA: TGTGCCAGCAGCTTGGGCGGACAGGGGCCCTACGAGCAGTACTTC
D gene: TRBD1
clone size: -
V gene: TRBV5-6
J gene: TRBJ2-7

CDR3 protein: CASSQESGLAQFF
CDR3 DNA: TGTGCCAGCAGCCAAGAGAGCGGACTAGCCCAGTTCTTC
D gene: TRBD2
clone size: -
V gene: TRBV14
J gene: TRBJ2-1

CDR3 protein: CASSQDTVSTDTQYF
CDR3 DNA: TGTGCCAGCAGTCAAGACACCGTGAGCACAGATACGCAGTATTTT
D gene: -
clone size: -
V gene: TRBV2
J gene: TRBJ2-3

CDR3 protein: CASSPGGGGTRHF
CDR3 DNA: TGTGCCAGCAGCCCGGGGGGTGGTGGGACAAGGCACTTC
D gene: -
clone size: few
V gene: TRBV5-6
J gene: TRBJ2-7

CDR3 protein: CASSLDRGLSYGYTF
CDR3 DNA: TGTGCCAGCAGCTTAGACAGGGGGCTGAGCTATGGCTACACCTTC
D gene: TRBD1
clone size: -
V gene: TRBV7-9
J gene: TRBJ1-2

CDR3 protein: CASSLATGLAGGNEQFF
CDR3 DNA: TGTGCCAGCAGTTTAGCGACGGGACTAGCGGGGGGCAATGAGCAGTTCTTC
D gene: TRBD2
clone size: -
V gene: TRBV27
J gene: TRBJ2-1

CDR3 protein: CASSMTGNEQFF
CDR3 DNA: TGTGCCAGCAGCATGACAGGCAATGAGCAGTTCTTC
D gene: -
clone size: -
V gene: TRBV7-3
J gene: TRBJ2-1

CDR3 protein: CTISPGDHNRDTQYF
CDR3 DNA: TGCACCATTAGCCCCGGGGATCATAATAGAGATACGCAGTATTTT
D gene: -
clone size: -
V gene: TRBV29-1
J gene: TRBJ2-3

CDR3 protein: CASSIPSTSNEQFF
CDR3 DNA: TGTGCCAGTAGTATTCCTTCCACTAGCAATGAGCAGTTCTTC
D gene: -
clone size: -
V gene: TRBV19
J gene: TRBJ2-1

CDR3 protein: CASSQGDGSGSYEQYF
CDR3 DNA: TGTGCCAGCAGCCAAGGGGACGGGAGTGGGTCCTACGAGCAGTACTTC
D gene: -
clone size: once
V gene: TRBV14
J gene: TRBJ2-7

CDR3 protein: CASSLTRQGGYGYTF
CDR3 DNA: TGTGCCAGCAGCTTAACAAGGCAGGGCGGCTATGGCTACACCTTC
D gene: -
clone size: -
V gene: TRBV7-9
J gene: TRBJ1-2

CDR3 protein: CASSHTKGDTQYF
CDR3 DNA: TGTGCCAGCAGTCACACAAAGGGGGATACGCAGTATTTT
D gene: -
clone size: -
V gene: TRBV7-9
J gene: TRBJ2-3

CDR3 protein: CASTEGTGYANQPQHF
CDR3 DNA: TGTGCCAGCACTGAGGGCACAGGGTATGCCAATCAGCCCCAGCATTTT
D gene: -
clone size: -
V gene: TRBV7-2
J gene: TRBJ1-5

CDR3 protein: CASSDSSGQGARGYTF
CDR3 DNA: TGTGCCAGCAGTGATTCCTCTGGACAGGGGGCAAGGGGCTACACCTTC
D gene: TRBD1
clone size: few
V gene: TRBV6-1
J gene: TRBJ1-2

CDR3 protein: CATQKLTLAGVKSYEQYF
CDR3 DNA: TGTGCCACCCAAAAGTTGACCCTAGCGGGAGTAAAGAGCTACGAGCAGTACTTC
D gene: TRBD2
clone size: -
V gene: TRBV27
J gene: TRBJ2-7

CDR3 protein: CASSVGGADQPQHF
CDR3 DNA: TGTGCCAGCAGCGTAGGCGGCGCCGATCAGCCCCAGCATTTT
D gene: -
clone size: once
V gene: TRBV9
J gene: TRBJ1-5

CDR3 protein: CASTNGYVNSPLHF
CDR3 DNA: TGTGCCAGCACCAACGGGTATGTGAATTCACCCCTCCACTTT
D gene: -
clone size: once
V gene: TRBV2
J gene: TRBJ1-6

CDR3 protein: CASSQSGTLTDTQYF
CDR3 DNA: TGTGCCAGCAGCCAATCCGGGACTCTTACAGATACGCAGTATTTT
D gene: -
clone size: -
V gene: TRBV5-6
J gene: TRBJ2-3

CDR3 protein: CASSLKSTPGQGDTKTEAFF
CDR3 DNA: TGTGCCAGCTCACTAAAGTCTACCCCAGGGCAGGGTGACACTAAAACTGAAGCTTTCTTT
D gene: -
clone size: -
V gene: TRBV18
J gene: TRBJ1-1

CDR3 protein: CASSPLLTSGSNEQFF
CDR3 DNA: TGTGCCAGCAGCCCCCTATTAACTAGCGGGAGCAATGAGCAGTTCTTC
D gene: TRBD2
clone size: few
V gene: TRBV7-3
J gene: TRBJ2-1

CDR3 protein: CASSHPTGPNYGYTF
CDR3 DNA: TGTGCCAGCAGTCATCCGACAGGACCAAACTATGGCTACACCTTC
D gene: -
clone size: -
V gene: TRBV28
J gene: TRBJ1-2

CDR3 protein: CSVGGSGGKNYGYTF
CDR3 DNA: TGCAGCGTTGGGGGGTCGGGGGGTAAGAACTATGGCTACACCTTC
D gene: -
clone size: -
V gene: TRBV29-1
J gene: TRBJ1-2

CDR3 protein: CASKSGLHQETQYF
CDR3 DNA: TGTGCCAGTAAGTCGGGACTACATCAAGAGACCCAGTACTTC
D gene: TRBD2
clone size: -
V gene: TRBV19
J gene: TRBJ2-5

CDR3 protein: CASSFLRLGRNEQFF
CDR3 DNA: TGTGCCAGCAGTTTCCTACGACTAGGGAGAAATGAGCAGTTCTTC
D gene: -
clone size: -
V gene: TRBV27
J gene: TRBJ2-1

CDR3 protein: CASSPVVGGYGNYGYTF
CDR3 DNA: TGTGCCAGCTCACCGGTTGTAGGGGGATATGGGAACTATGGCTACACCTTC
D gene: -
clone size: -
V gene: TRBV18
J gene: TRBJ1-2

CDR3 protein: CASSLGAGNYEQYF
CDR3 DNA: TGTGCCAGCAGCTTAGGAGCGGGTAACTACGAGCAGTACTTC
D gene: -
clone size: -
V gene: TRBV11-3
J gene: TRBJ2-7

CDR3 protein: CASSVAAQGAAVGYTF
CDR3 DNA: TGTGCCAGCAGCGTAGCGGCTCAGGGGGCAGCTGTGGGCTACACCTTC
D gene: TRBD1
clone size: -
V gene: TRBV9
J gene: TRBJ1-2

CDR3 protein: CATVAGGNYEQYF
CDR3 DNA: TGTGCCACCGTAGCGGGAGGCAACTACGAGCAGTACTTC
D gene: TRBD2
clone size: -
V gene: TRBV6-1
J gene: TRBJ2-7

CDR3 protein: CASSRRRHTTTDTQYF
CDR3 DNA: TGTGCCAGCAGCCGGAGACGTCACACGACCACAGATACGCAGTATTTT
D gene: -
clone size: -
V gene: TRBV14
J gene: TRBJ2-3

CDR3 protein: CASSLGGSWGEQYF
CDR3 DNA: TGTGCCAGCAGTTTGGGCGGGAGTTGGGGCGAGCAGTACTTC
D gene: TRBD2
clone size: once
V gene: TRBV27
J gene: TRBJ2-7

CDR3 protein: CSVEGTGGDEQYF
CDR3 DNA: TGCAGCGTTGAGGGGACAGGGGGCGACGAGCAGTACTTC
D gene: TRBD1
clone size: -
V gene: TRBV29-1
J gene: TRBJ2-7